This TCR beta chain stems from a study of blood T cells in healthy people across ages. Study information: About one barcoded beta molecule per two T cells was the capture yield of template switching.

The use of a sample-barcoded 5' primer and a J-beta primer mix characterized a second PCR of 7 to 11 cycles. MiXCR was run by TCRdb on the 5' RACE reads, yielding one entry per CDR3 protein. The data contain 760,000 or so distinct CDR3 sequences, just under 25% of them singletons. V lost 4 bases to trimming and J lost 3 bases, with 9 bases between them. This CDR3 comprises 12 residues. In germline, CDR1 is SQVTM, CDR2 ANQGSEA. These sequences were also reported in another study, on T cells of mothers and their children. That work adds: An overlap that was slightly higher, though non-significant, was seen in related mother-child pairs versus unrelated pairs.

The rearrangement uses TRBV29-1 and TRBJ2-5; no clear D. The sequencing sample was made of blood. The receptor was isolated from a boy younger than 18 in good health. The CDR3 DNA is TGCAGCGTTGTTGACGGTGAAGAGACCCAGTACTTC. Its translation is CSVVDGEETQYF.